The 19 T cell receptor beta chains in this list originate from one sample, sequenced in a study of blood T cell repertoires in COVID-19. Sequencing was performed with immunoSEQ multiplex PCR; in TCRdb, only in-frame clones are kept and a portion is missing. This sample carries about 160,000 clones, about 90% of them seen once, and the ten largest clones take 5.5% to 8.5%. Sequenced material: PBMCs or T cells enriched from blood (not recorded which). The receptors derive from a woman aged 50 to 60 who had recovered from COVID-19.

The J gene is TRBJ1-2, the V gene TRBV5-5, with TRBD1 identical over 8 bases. V was pared by 1 base and J by 8 bases, with 1 base of the junction left unmatched. Germline V CDR1 and CDR2: SGHKS, YYEKEE (reference sequence). This CDR3 comprises 12 residues. CDR3 sequence (DNA): TGTGCCAGCAGCTTGACAGGGGGAGGCTACACCTTC. Protein sequence: CASSLTGGGYTF. The variable domain in full, with the rest retrieved from reference TRBV5-5 and TRBJ1-2, is DAGVTQSPTHLIKTRGQQVTLRCSPISGHKSVSWYQQVLGQGPQFIFQYYEKEERGRGNFPDRFSARQFPNYSSELNVNALLLGDSALYLCASSLTGGGYTFGSGTRLTVV.

The genes are TRBV2 and TRBJ1-5; TRBD1 matches at 10 bases. This CDR3 comprises 13 residues. Germline CDR1 reads SNHLY; CDR2 reads FYNNEI. The junction had 4 bases not matched to a gene; V was cut back by 7 bases and J by 7 bases. CDR3 DNA: TGTGCCAGCACCGAGGACAGGGGGCAGCCCCAGCATTTT. Residues: CASTEDRGQPQHF.

In this sample, this clone turned up a few times. The rearrangement uses TRBV12-3 or TRBV12-4 and TRBJ1-5; D is undetermined. This CDR3 region has 12 residues. Trimming removed 3 bases at V and 7 bases at J, with 7 bases between. The CDR3 loop reads CASSFMGQPQHF. Written as DNA, the CDR3 is TGTGCCAGCAGTTTTATGGGCCAGCCCCAGCATTTT.

The chain uses TRBV5-1 and TRBJ1-1; D possibly corresponds to TRBD1 (6 bases). The germline V and J ends were trimmed by 4 bases and 1 base, with 8 bases remaining between them. Germline-derived CDR1 and CDR2 are SGHRS and YFSETQ. CDR3 length: 13 residues. CDR3 sequence reads: CASSADRNTEAFF. As DNA, the CDR3 is TGCGCCAGCAGCGCGGACAGGAACACTGAAGCTTTCTTT. Full variable domain (outside the CDR3, taken from reference TRBV5-1 and TRBJ1-1): KAGVTQTPRYLIKTRGQQVTLSCSPISGHRSVSWYQQTPGQGLQFLFEYFSETQRNKGNFPGRFSGRQFSNSRSEMNVSTLELGDSALYLCASSADRNTEAFFGQGTRLTVV.

Only a few counts were recorded for this clone. The rearrangement uses TRBV3-1 (or the pseudogene TRBV3-2) and TRBJ1-2; TRBD1 aligns across 7 bases. Germline CDR1 is LGHDT and CDR2 is YNNKEL (reference sequence). V dropped 2 bases and J dropped 8; count of bases not matched to a gene: 8. CDR3 length: 14 residues. CDR3 sequence: CASSQLITGEGYTF. The CDR3 DNA reads as TGTGCCAGCAGCCAACTTATTACAGGGGAAGGCTACACCTTC.

The gene calls are TRBV10-2 and TRBJ2-7; D perhaps matches TRBD1 (5 bases). Germline loops: CDR1 WSHSY, CDR2 SAAADI. The CDR3 is 16 residues long. Trimming removed 3 bases from V and 5 bases from J, with 20 bases in between. CDR3: CASSDRVARLANEQYF. Here the CDR3 DNA reads TGCGCCAGCAGTGACAGGGTGGCTCGCCTGGCTAACGAGCAGTACTTC.

The genes are TRBV11-2 and TRBJ1-2, with no clear D. This CDR3 is 13 amino acids long. The V gene lost 5 bases and the J gene lost 8 bases, with 15 bases spanning the gap. Germline loops: CDR1 SGHAT, CDR2 FQNNGV. In DNA, the CDR3 is TGTGCCAGCAGCCAGACCGGGGAACGGGGCTACACCTTC. Translation: CASSQTGERGYTF.

Here the CDR3 DNA reads TGCGCCAGCAGCTTGGGCGGGACAGGGGGCGCAGATACGCAGTATTTT. It is translated as CASSLGGTGGADTQYF. The rearrangement uses TRBV5-1 and TRBJ2-3; 12 positions agree with TRBD1. This CDR3 is 16 amino acids long. The V gene end was trimmed by 0 bases and the J gene end by 4 bases; junction bases not matched to a gene: 3. Germline lookup yields CDR1 SGHRS and CDR2 YFSETQ. Filled out from reference TRBV5-1 and TRBJ2-3, the complete variable domain reads KAGVTQTPRYLIKTRGQQVTLSCSPISGHRSVSWYQQTPGQGLQFLFEYFSETQRNKGNFPGRFSGRQFSNSRSEMNVSTLELGDSALYLCASSLGGTGGADTQYFGPGTRLTVL.

The chain couples TRBV6-5 to TRBJ2-7, with 11 positions matching TRBD2. CDR1 is MNHEY and CDR2 is SVGAGI in the germline V gene. The CDR3 is 14 residues long. J lost 0 bases, V lost 6 bases, and 1 base had no gene match. In DNA, the CDR3 is TGTGCCAGCAGCGGACTAGCGGGCTCCTACGAGCAGTACTTC. Protein: CASSGLAGSYEQYF.

The DNA for the CDR3 is TGTGCCAGCAGCGGACAGGCACAGACAGATACGCAGTATTTT. It yields the protein CASSGQAQTDTQYF. The chain carries TRBV6-4 and TRBJ2-3; TRBD1 matches at 7 bases. Germline V gene data show CDR1 as MRHNA and CDR2 as SNTAGT. This CDR3 has 14 amino acids. Trimming at V came to 6 bases and at J to 3 bases, leaving 6 bases not matched to a gene.

This chain links TRBV6-5 with TRBJ1-2; D uncertain. The CDR3 spans 14 residues. The germline V gene has CDR1 MNHEY and CDR2 SVGAGI. V gave up 6 bases and J gave up 3 bases, with 14 bases separating them. The CDR3 coding sequence is TGTGCCAGCAGCCCACGTCCCCGGGACTATGGCTACACCTTC. Its translation: CASSPRPRDYGYTF.

The chain couples TRBV4-3 to TRBJ2-7, with a weak D call TRBD1 (8 bases). The CDR3 has 19 amino acids. Germline V lookup: CDR1 LGHNA, CDR2 YSLEER. Trimming removed 0 bases from V and 2 bases from J, with 23 bases in between. The CDR3 protein is CASSQEWARGTGKTYEQYF. In nucleotides, the CDR3 is TGCGCCAGCAGCCAAGAATGGGCGCGGGGGACAGGAAAGACCTACGAGCAGTACTTC.

The V gene is TRBV5-6, the J gene TRBJ2-1; 7 bases fit TRBD2. The CDR3 runs to 16 residues. Germline V CDR1 and CDR2: SGHDT, YYEEEE. The V segment lost 1 base and the J segment 4 bases; nucleotides outside the gene matches: 8. The CDR3 is CASSLIAVGGYNEQFF. The DNA for the CDR3 is TGTGCCAGCAGCTTGATTGCGGTGGGGGGGTACAATGAGCAGTTCTTC.

The chain carries TRBV7-2 and TRBJ2-1; the match to TRBD2 covers 10 bases. CDR1 is SGHTA and CDR2 is FQGNSA in the germline V gene. This CDR3 spans 15 amino acids. The J segment lost 5 bases and the V segment lost 2 bases, leaving 3 bases of the junction unmatched. The chain's CDR3 is CASSLSGTSDNEQFF. DNA for the CDR3: TGTGCCAGCAGCTTATCCGGGACTAGCGACAATGAGCAGTTCTTC. The full variable domain, its missing parts supplied by reference TRBV7-2 and TRBJ2-1, is GAGVSQSPSNKVTEKGKDVELRCDPISGHTALYWYRQSLGQGLEFLIYFQGNSAPDKSGLPSDRFSAERTGGSVSTLTIQRTQQEDSAVYLCASSLSGTSDNEQFFGPGTRLTVL.

V gene TRBV27 combines with J gene TRBJ2-2; the match to TRBD1 covers 7 bases. Germline V lookup: CDR1 MNHEY, CDR2 SMNVEV (reference sequence). The trim removed 0 bases at V and 4 bases at J, leaving 5 bases unmatched. The CDR3 sequence is 16 residues long. The CDR3 DNA is TGTGCCAGCAGTTTATCAACAGGGGATCGCACCGGGGAGCTGTTTTTT. Its protein product is CASSLSTGDRTGELFF.

The chain employs TRBV12-3 or TRBV12-4 and TRBJ2-1; tentatively, D is TRBD2 (6 bases). Between the trimmed V and J ends, which lost 3 bases and 6 bases, there was a span of 9 bases. The CDR3 spans 13 residues. The CDR3 here is CASSFGGSNEQFF. In DNA form, the CDR3 reads TGTGCCAGCAGTTTTGGAGGGTCCAATGAGCAGTTCTTC.

The CDR3 spells CASSFGDLAGYVGELFF. CDR3 DNA: TGTGCCAGCAGCTTCGGGGACCTAGCGGGATACGTCGGGGAGCTGTTTTTT. V gene TRBV5-8 combines with J gene TRBJ2-2, with 9 bases aligning to TRBD2. Per the germline V gene, CDR1 is SGHTS and CDR2 is YDEGEE. V lost 2 bases, J lost 7 bases, and 12 bases stayed unmatched. CDR3 length: 17 amino acids.

The chain joins TRBV5-1 to TRBJ2-2; 9 nucleotides match TRBD1. V was pared by 4 bases and J by 7 bases, with 5 bases of the junction left unmatched. Germline CDR1 and CDR2: SGHRS and YFSETQ. The CDR3 sequence is 14 residues long. CDR3 sequence: CASSGQGTGGELFF. CDR3 nucleotides: TGCGCCAGCAGCGGACAGGGGACGGGCGGGGAGCTGTTTTTT.

J is TRBJ1-2 and V is TRBV5-4; the D gene is possibly TRBD1 (6 bases). CDR3 length: 14 amino acids. Germline-derived CDR1 and CDR2 are SGHNT and YYREEE (reference sequence). Trimming took off 2 bases at V and 4 bases at J, with 12 bases between the two ends. CDR3 DNA sequence: TGTGCCAGCAGCTTAACAGGGACGGCCTATGGCTACACCTTC. This translates into CASSLTGTAYGYTF.